These T cell receptor beta chains were read from a single sample in a study of blood T cell repertoires in COVID-19. The table came from immunoSEQ multiplex PCR; TCRdb's copy has only in-frame clones and leaves some out. The repertoire consists of about 100,000 clones, with around four fifths occurring once and the leading ten covering roughly 12%. The sample comprised peripheral blood. These receptors were obtained from an older woman with acute or convalescent COVID-19. Each CDR3 is given with its conserved first and last residue. A D gene is named only where the DNA matches it firmly. Size tells how often a clone was seen (once, few, many) or the class of an expanded clone, and some rows leave it out.

clone_size,v_call,cdr3_length,d_call,j_call,cdr3_nt,cdr3_aa
-,TRBV5-4,15,-,TRBJ1-1,TGTGCCAGCAGCTTAGAATGGGCGCAGACCGCAGAAGCTTTCTTT,CASSLEWAQTAEAFF
-,TRBV12-3/TRBV12-4,13,-,TRBJ1-2,TGTGCCAGCAGCCCCGAGGGTTGGGGTGGCTACACCTTC,CASSPEGWGGYTF
-,TRBV19,14,-,TRBJ1-1,TGTGCCAGTAGTATTACGTTTGCGAGTACTGAAGCTTTCTTT,CASSITFASTEAFF
-,TRBV19,14,-,TRBJ2-7,TGTGCCAGTAGTTTCGACAGTGTTGACTACGAGCAGTACTTC,CASSFDSVDYEQYF
-,TRBV18,14,-,TRBJ2-5,TGTGCCAGCTCACGTACGAGCTACCAAGAGACCCAGTACTTC,CASSRTSYQETQYF
-,TRBV9,18,TRBD2,TRBJ2-2,TGTGCCAGCAGCGTAGGGGCCTGGGAGCGGGATTACACCGGGGAGCTGTTTTTT,CASSVGAWERDYTGELFF
-,TRBV27,14,-,TRBJ1-2,TGTGCCAGCAGTCTACAGGGTCGGAACTATGGCTACACCTTC,CASSLQGRNYGYTF
few,TRBV30,14,TRBD1,TRBJ2-1,TGTGCCTGGAGCCGGGACAGCTCCTACAATGAGCAGTTCTTC,CAWSRDSSYNEQFF
-,TRBV7-3,14,-,TRBJ1-1,TGTGCCAGCAGCTTAGGCGGAGCAGGGGCGGAAGCTTTCTTT,CASSLGGAGAEAFF
-,TRBV19,13,TRBD1,TRBJ1-1,TGTGCCAGTACCTTAGACAGGGGCCGTGAAGCTTTCTTT,CASTLDRGREAFF
-,TRBV28,14,-,TRBJ1-4,TGTGCCAGCTCGGGGTATCGGCCCGAAGAAAAACTGTTTTTT,CASSGYRPEEKLFF
-,TRBV19,15,-,TRBJ2-5,TGTGCCACCTCCGGACCCTTCACAGGACAAGAGACCCAGTACTTC,CATSGPFTGQETQYF
-,TRBV29-1,13,-,TRBJ1-4,TGCAGTGTTACAGGGCCAACTAATGAAAAACTGTTTTTT,CSVTGPTNEKLFF
-,TRBV2,13,-,TRBJ1-6,TGTGCCAGCTGTGACTTCCCCAATTCACCCCTCCACTTT,CASCDFPNSPLHF
-,TRBV12-5,17,-,TRBJ1-2,TGTGCTAGTGGTTTGGTACCCACCGCGACGGGGGGTCGAGGCTACACCTTC,CASGLVPTATGGRGYTF
-,TRBV30,14,-,TRBJ1-4,TGTGCCTGGAGCCGCGGGGGAACTAATGAAAAACTGTTTTTT,CAWSRGGTNEKLFF
-,TRBV19,19,TRBD1,TRBJ1-1,TGTGCCACAACAGGAGCCGGGACAGGGAAAAGGACGACGGACACTGAAGCTTTCTTT,CATTGAGTGKRTTDTEAFF
-,TRBV19,12,-,TRBJ1-5,TGTGCCAGTAGTATCGGGAATCAGCCCCAGCATTTT,CASSIGNQPQHF
-,TRBV6-5,14,-,TRBJ1-5,TGTGCCAGCACCTTCAGTGATAGCAATCAGCCCCAGCATTTT,CASTFSDSNQPQHF
-,TRBV19,13,-,TRBJ1-5,TGTGCCAGTAATCTCTATAGCAATCAGCCCCAGCATTTT,CASNLYSNQPQHF
once,TRBV21-1,13,-,TRBJ1-5,TGTGCCAGCGAGGTACATAGCAATCAGCCCCAGCATTTT,CASEVHSNQPQHF
-,TRBV30,13,-,TRBJ1-3,TGTGCCTGGAGTGTTCCCGGGGGAAACACCATATATTTT,CAWSVPGGNTIYF
-,TRBV19,17,TRBD2,TRBJ2-1,TGTGCCAGTAGTACCCGGACTAGCGGGGGGGCGCACAATGAGCAGTTCTTC,CASSTRTSGGAHNEQFF